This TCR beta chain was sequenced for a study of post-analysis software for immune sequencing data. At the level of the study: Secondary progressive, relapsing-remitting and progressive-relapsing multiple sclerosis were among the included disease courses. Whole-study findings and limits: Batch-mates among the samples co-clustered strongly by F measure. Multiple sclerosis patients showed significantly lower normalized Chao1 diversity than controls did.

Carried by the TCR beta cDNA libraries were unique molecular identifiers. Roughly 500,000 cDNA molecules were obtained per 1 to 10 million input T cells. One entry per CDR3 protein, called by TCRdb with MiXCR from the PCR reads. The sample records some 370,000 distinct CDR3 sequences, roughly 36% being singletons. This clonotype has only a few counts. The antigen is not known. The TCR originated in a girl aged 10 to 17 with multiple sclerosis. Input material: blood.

For the CDR3, the DNA is TGCGCCAGCAGCTCAACTTACGGCAGGGACAGGGCGGTCAGGACCGGGGAGCTGTTTTTT. This translates into CASSSTYGRDRAVRTGELFF. This sequence joins TRBV5-1 and TRBJ2-2; 9 nucleotides align to TRBD1. This CDR3 has 20 residues. CDR1 SGHRS and CDR2 YFSETQ come from the germline V gene. V trimming: 3 bases; J trimming: 5 bases; junction bases outside the gene matches: 20.